Below, one TCR beta chain is given with its context. The antigen is unknown. This sample is part of a study of shared clonotypes between healthy human individuals. General study results and limits: Rarefaction showed sorted-subset sequencing was incomplete despite large depth. Generation of non-shared clonotypes was less probable than generation of clonotypes shared by all four donors. Across subsets, estimated richness was generally greater for naive than for memory populations.

Running of the assay took place at deep level. This table comes from immunoSEQ multiplex PCR, and its TCRdb copy is limited to in-frame clones, with some not included. The table includes about 1.5 million clones, around 98% detected once. Germline V gene sequence: CDR1 LNHDA, CDR2 SQIVND (reference sequence). CDR3 length: 11 residues. The germline V and J ends were trimmed by 9 bases and 7 bases, with 10 bases remaining between them. Sequenced: naive CD4+ T cells sorted from blood. Subset described: CD45RA+ positively selected. The chain recombines TRBV19 with TRBJ2-1, with D unresolved. This sequence was found in a man younger than 45 in good health. The CDR3 coding sequence is TGTGCCAGCCTTTTAAGAAATGAGCAGTTCTTC. Protein sequence: CASLLRNEQFF. The full variable domain, completed using reference TRBV19 and TRBJ2-1, is DGGITQSPKYLFRKEGQNVTLSCEQNLNHDAMYWYRQDPGQGLRLIYYSQIVNDFQKGDIAEGYSVSREKKESFPLTVTSAQKNPTAFYLCASLLRNEQFFGPGTRLTVL.